The next 19 T cell receptor beta chains were all read from a single sample in a study of cytomegalovirus exposure and HLA in healthy donors (dated by TCRdb to 2016 to 2017). Library generation was performed with the immunoSEQ multiplex PCR assay. For the multiplex PCR, a mixture combining 60 forward primers for TCR Vbeta segments and 13 reverse primers for TCR Jbeta segments was used. Entries here come from immuneACCESS through TCRdb and include only in-frame sequences with V and J called. Some clones fail to appear in such tables; in the studies checked, an unresolved V gene covers under half of the shortfall, and the cause of the remainder is unknown. For this sample the table gives about 150,000 clones, of which around 68% were detected only once. Clones ranked in the top ten supply more than 9% of the sample. The source material was PBMCs. Receptors were obtained from a man aged 25-45 years in good health and CMV-seropositive.

This clone was observed a few times. This sequence joins TRBV2 and TRBJ1-1, with D tentatively TRBD1 (6 bases). In germline, CDR1 is SNHLY, CDR2 FYNNEI. Deletions cut 3 bases from V and 5 bases from J, with 10 bases between. The CDR3 is 13 amino acids. The DNA for the CDR3 is TGTGCCAGCAGTGAGGTGGGACAAACTGAAGCTTTCTTT. Residues: CASSEVGQTEAFF.

The chain uses TRBV7-2 and TRBJ2-7; 7 bases map to TRBD2. V shed 8 bases, J shed 3 bases, and the junction held 1 base outside the gene matches. Per the germline V gene, CDR1 is SGHTA and CDR2 is FQGNSA. This CDR3 contains 11 residues. The CDR3 protein is CASGGSYEQYF. The CDR3 coding sequence is TGTGCCAGCGGCGGGAGCTACGAGCAGTACTTC.

The chain recombines TRBV11-2 with TRBJ1-3; the D gene is possibly TRBD1 (5 bases). V shed 2 bases and J shed 0 bases, with 11 bases lying between them. The CDR3 is 16 amino acids. CDR1 is SGHAT, CDR2 FQNNGV, per germline. DNA of the CDR3: TGTGCCAGCAGCTTATACCAGGGCATCTCTGGAAACACCATATATTTT. This codes for CASSLYQGISGNTIYF.

The rearrangement uses TRBV10-1 and TRBJ1-1; D might be TRBD1 (6 bases). Germline V CDR1 and CDR2: WNHNN, SYGVQD (reference sequence). CDR3 length equals 12 residues. Trimming shortened V by 5 bases and J by 7 bases, and 11 bases separated the two germline ends. CDR3 in amino acids: CASSRGKGEAFF. The CDR3 coding sequence is TGCGCCAGCAGTAGGGGGAAGGGTGAAGCTTTCTTT.

The CDR3 here is CASSVMSDRDVFGYTF. The CDR3 DNA reads TGTGCCAGCAGCGTAATGTCTGACAGAGATGTGTTCGGCTACACCTTC. The chain links TRBV9 to TRBJ1-2, with a weak D call TRBD1 (5 bases). Trimming removed 1 base from V and 8 bases from J, with 21 bases in between. Germline CDR1 SGDLS, CDR2 YYNGEE. The CDR3 extends over 16 amino acids.

The chain joins TRBV7-9 to TRBJ2-3, with 8 bases fitting TRBD2. CDR1 is SEHNR, CDR2 FQNEAQ, per germline (reference sequence). This CDR3 is 14 amino acids long. The V segment lost 4 bases and the J segment 4 bases; nucleotides outside the gene matches: 4. Written as DNA, the CDR3 is TGTGCCAGCAGCTATGGCGGGGGGTCAGATACGCAGTATTTT. Amino acid sequence: CASSYGGGSDTQYF.

The rearrangement links TRBV7-8 to TRBJ1-4, with D perhaps TRBD1 (5 bases). This CDR3 comprises 16 residues. Germline V gene sequence: CDR1 SGHVS, CDR2 FQNEAQ. Trimming left V 5 bases short and J 2 bases short, with 15 bases between. For the CDR3, the DNA is TGTGCCAGCAGCGTTCGAAGGGGTGTCACTAATGAAAAACTGTTTTTT. Protein sequence: CASSVRRGVTNEKLFF.

A few counts support this clone. The chain is built from TRBV29-1 and TRBJ2-3; no firm D call. There are 12 residues in the CDR3. Trimming removed 0 bases from V and 4 bases from J, with 5 bases in between. Germline V gene data show CDR1 as SQVTM and CDR2 as ANQGSEA. The CDR3 nucleotides read TGCAGCGTTGAAGATCCTTCAGATACGCAGTATTTT. Translation: CSVEDPSDTQYF.

The V gene is TRBV6-1, the J gene TRBJ2-7, with TRBD2 matching over 7 bases. The DNA end lines up better with TRBJ2-1; the J call may be wrong. Germline CDR1 and CDR2: MNHNS and SASEGT. The CDR3 covers 15 residues. CDR3 in amino acids: CASTSGTTSSYEQFF. The CDR3 nucleotides read TGTGCCAGCACTTCCGGGACTACGAGCTCCTACGAGCAGTTCTTC.

In this sample, this clone turned up once. The gene calls are TRBV7-3 and TRBJ1-5; TRBD1 aligns across 12 bases. Germline CDR1 SGHTA, CDR2 FQGTGA. This CDR3 comprises 16 residues. J gave up 6 bases and V 5 bases, and 8 bases lay outside the gene matches. The CDR3 is CASSPGGTGGTQPQHF. CDR3 DNA: TGTGCCAGCAGCCCTGGTGGGACAGGGGGCACTCAGCCCCAGCATTTT. Full variable domain (remainder filled in from reference TRBV7-3 and TRBJ1-5): GAGVSQTPSNKVTEKGKYVELRCDPISGHTALYWYRQSLGQGPEFLIYFQGTGAADDSGLPNDRFFAVRPEGSVSTLKIQRTERGDSAVYLCASSPGGTGGTQPQHFGDGTRLSIL.

The V call is TRBV19, the J call TRBJ2-7, with D unresolved. This CDR3 has 9 residues. Germline V CDR1 and CDR2: LNHDA, SQIVND (reference sequence). CDR3 protein: CASSIDMGV. In nucleotides, the CDR3 is TGTGCCAGTAGTATAGATATGGGAGTC.

The chain has TRBV5-1 and TRBJ2-5, with 7 bases matching TRBD1. Per germline, CDR1 SGHRS and CDR2 YFSETQ. The CDR3 covers 14 residues. Trimming cost V 1 base and J 3 bases; bases outside gene matches: 3. The CDR3 nucleotides are TGCGCCAGCAGCTTGTATGGGACAGAAGAGACCCAGTACTTC. This sequence encodes CASSLYGTEETQYF.

The chain links TRBV15 to TRBJ2-7, with TRBD1 matching 9 bases. Germline CDR1 reads LNHNV; CDR2 reads YYDKDF (reference sequence). With 6 bases clipped from V and 5 bases from J, the junction kept 8 bases outside the gene matches. The CDR3 spans 14 residues. CDR3 coding DNA: TGTGCCACCAGTCTTGGACAGGGGTGGAACGAGCAGTACTTC. As protein: CATSLGQGWNEQYF.

The chain employs TRBV7-3 and TRBJ2-5; 7 bases match TRBD2. The germline CDR1 and CDR2 sequences are SGHTA and FQGTGA. CDR3 length: 15 residues. With 1 base clipped from V and 5 bases from J, the junction kept 7 bases outside the gene matches. The CDR3 DNA reads TGTGCCAGCAGCTTAATATGGGGAGGGAAGGAGACCCAGTACTTC. The encoded protein is CASSLIWGGKETQYF.

The chain joins TRBV27 to TRBJ2-3, with 7 bases identical to TRBD2. There are 15 residues in the CDR3. V trimming: 3 bases; J trimming: 6 bases; junction bases outside the gene matches: 9. The germline V gene encodes CDR1 MNHEY and CDR2 SMNVEV (reference sequence). The DNA for the CDR3 is TGTGCCAGCAGTTTTCCTGGCGGGAGCCCCGATACGCAGTATTTT. Translated: CASSFPGGSPDTQYF.

About this clone itself: Its ends do not fully match the called genes, so a read error is possible. The chain employs TRBV30 and TRBJ2-7; D might be TRBD1 (6 bases). The CDR3 contains 13 residues. Germline V gene sequence: CDR1 GTSNPN, CDR2 SVGIG (reference sequence). CDR3 in amino acids: CAWSVGGTYKQYF. The CDR3 nucleotides are TGTGCCTGGAGTGTAGGGGGAACCTACAAGCAGTACTTC. The full variable domain, with the rest looked up from reference TRBV30 and TRBJ2-7, is SQTIHQWPATLVQPVGSPLSLECTVEGTSNPNLYWYRQAAGRGLQLLFYSVGIGQISSEVPQNLSASRPQDRQFILSSKKLLLSDSGFYLCAWSVGGTYKQYFGPGTRLTVT.

The CDR3 DNA reads TGTGCCAGCAGTTTAAACAGGGGCTACTACGAGCAGTACTTC. Translation: CASSLNRGYYEQYF. The rearrangement links TRBV28 to TRBJ2-7; 7 nucleotides align to TRBD1. The junction had 4 bases not matched to a gene; V was cut back by 2 bases and J by 3 bases. CDR1 MDHEN and CDR2 SYDVKM come from the germline V gene. The CDR3 is made up of 14 amino acids.

V and J are TRBV28 and TRBJ2-7; 7 positions match TRBD1. Trimming removed 8 bases from V and 0 bases from J; junction bases left unmatched: 7. The CDR3 has 14 residues. Germline assignment: CDR1 MDHEN and CDR2 SYDVKM. The CDR3 is CASGMTGPSYEQYF. CDR3 sequence (DNA): TGTGCCAGCGGAATGACAGGGCCCTCCTACGAGCAGTACTTC.

V usage is TRBV19 and J usage is TRBJ2-1; D possibly corresponds to TRBD1 (5 bases). This CDR3 is 15 amino acids long. V dropped 3 bases and J dropped 8 bases, with 17 bases sitting between them. Germline V lookup: CDR1 LNHDA, CDR2 SQIVND (reference sequence). The chain's CDR3 is CASSIASSQGYEQFF. The CDR3, as DNA: TGTGCCAGTAGTATCGCCTCGAGTCAGGGATATGAGCAGTTCTTC. Full variable domain (remainder filled in from reference TRBV19 and TRBJ2-1): DGGITQSPKYLFRKEGQNVTLSCEQNLNHDAMYWYRQDPGQGLRLIYYSQIVNDFQKGDIAEGYSVSREKKESFPLTVTSAQKNPTAFYLCASSIASSQGYEQFFGPGTRLTVL.